This is a list of T cell receptor beta chains from one sample in a study of T-cell reconstitution after alpha-beta-depleted transplantation in children. MiXCR, run by TCRdb on the PCR reads, gives a single entry per CDR3 protein. Here the sample spans about 600,000 distinct CDR3 sequences, 10% to 15% being singletons. The specimen comprised PBMCs, mostly from graft donor cells, sampled 360 days after TCRalphabeta/CD19-depleted stem cell transplant. All receptors derive from a male patient aged 10-17 years who had a stem cell transplant for acute myeloid leukemia, so the T cells may come from the graft donor. Each CDR3 is given with its conserved first and last residue. Fields, in order: J gene, D gene, V gene, clone size, CDR3 DNA, CDR3 protein. The D gene is left open where the match is weak. Size tells how often a clone was seen (once, few, many) or the class of an expanded clone, and some rows leave it out.

>TRBJ2-3|TRBD2|TRBV4-3|NA
TGCGCCAGCAGCCAAGATCATACTAGCGGGAGCACAGATACGCAGTATTTT
CASSQDHTSGSTDTQYF
>TRBJ2-5|TRBD2|TRBV5-1|few
TGCGCCAGCAGCTCGGGACTAGTGGAGGTGCTGCAGTACTTC
CASSSGLVEVLQYF
>TRBJ2-4|TRBD2|TRBV20-1|NA
TGCAGTGCTAGGACTAGCGGAGAAAACATTCAGTACTTC
CSARTSGENIQYF
>TRBJ2-7|TRBD1|TRBV29-1|few
TGCAGCGTCGCCGGGACAGAGAACTACGAGCAGTACTTC
CSVAGTENYEQYF
>TRBJ2-1|NA|TRBV9|few
TGTGCCAGCAGCGTAGTATCTGTTCGGGGATACAATGAGCAGTTCTTC
CASSVVSVRGYNEQFF
>TRBJ1-1|NA|TRBV18|few
TGTGCCAGCTTCCTTGGGGGGGCCGCAGGTACGGCTTTCTTT
CASFLGGAAGTAFF
>TRBJ2-7|TRBD2|TRBV4-2|few
TGTGCCAGCAGCCAACCCCGTATAGCGGGAATGGGCTCCTACGAGCAGTACTTC
CASSQPRIAGMGSYEQYF
>TRBJ2-7|NA|TRBV7-2|NA
TGTGCCAGCAGCTTAGAGACAGGCGAGCAGCACTTC
CASSLETGEQHF
>TRBJ2-7|TRBD1|TRBV6-2/TRBV6-3|few
TGTGCCAGCAGACTTTGGACAGGGGCCTACGAGCAGTACTTC
CASRLWTGAYEQYF
>TRBJ1-2|TRBD1|TRBV12-3/TRBV12-4|many
TGTGCCAGCAGCTCGACAGGGTCCTATGGCTACACCTTC
CASSSTGSYGYTF
>TRBJ2-4|TRBD2|TRBV28|many
TGTGCCAGCAGTTTAGTTACAGGGACTAGCGGGATAGCCAAAAACATTCAGTACTTC
CASSLVTGTSGIAKNIQYF
>TRBJ1-1|TRBD1|TRBV15|NA
TGTGCCACCAGCAGAGGCTACCTCCCCGGGACAGGACCTAACACTGAAGCTTTCTTT
CATSRGYLPGTGPNTEAFF
>TRBJ2-7|NA|TRBV25-1|NA
TGTGCCAGCAGGTCGGGGCTAGCAGGAGGTCAGTACTTC
CASRSGLAGGQYF
>TRBJ2-2|TRBD2|TRBV24-1|many
TGTGCCACCAGTGAACTAGCGGGAGCGTCCGGGGAGCTGTTTTTT
CATSELAGASGELFF
>TRBJ2-3|TRBD2|TRBV10-3|NA
TGTGCCATCAGTGAGAGCGCTAGCGGGAGTATTTCAGATACGCAGTATTTT
CAISESASGSISDTQYF
>TRBJ2-3|TRBD1|TRBV4-3|NA
TGCGCCAGCAGCCAGGGACAGGGAGATACGCAGTATTTT
CASSQGQGDTQYF
>TRBJ2-1|NA|TRBV6-1|few
TGTGCCAGCAGAGGTCTAGCCCCCTACAATGAGCAGTTCTTC
CASRGLAPYNEQFF
>TRBJ2-2|NA|TRBV28|NA
TGTGCCAGCACCCAAAATCCGGGACCCAATGCGAACACCGGGGAGCTGTTTTTT
CASTQNPGPNANTGELFF
>TRBJ2-3|TRBD2|TRBV20-1|NA
TGCAGTGCAGCCACTAGCGGAAGCACAGATACGCAGTATTTT
CSAATSGSTDTQYF
>TRBJ2-7|NA|TRBV20-1|few
TGCAGTGCTAGGACAGTCTCCGCCTACGAGCAGTACTTC
CSARTVSAYEQYF
>TRBJ2-7|TRBD2|TRBV20-1|few
TGCAGTGCTAGAGGGCTAGCGGGATCCGAGCAGTACTTC
CSARGLAGSEQYF
>TRBJ2-7|TRBD2|TRBV7-6|NA
TGTGCCAGCAGCTTAGTTGCGGCTAGCGGGTCGTCGTCATCCTACGAGCAGTACTTC
CASSLVAASGSSSSYEQYF
>TRBJ2-7|NA|TRBV21-1|NA
TGTGCCAGCAGCAAAACGGACAGGGTGGGACTCTCCTACGAGCAGTACTTC
CASSKTDRVGLSYEQYF
>TRBJ2-7|NA|TRBV20-1|many
TGCAGTGCTACCCTGACGTCCCAGCAGTACTTC
CSATLTSQQYF
>TRBJ2-1|NA|TRBV7-2|few
TGTGCCAGCAGCTTAGTTGGCTGGGAGCAGTTCTTC
CASSLVGWEQFF